Shown below are 5 T cell receptor beta chains from a single sample sequenced in a study of cytomegalovirus exposure and HLA in healthy donors. The primer mix had 60 Vbeta and 13 Jbeta primers. The method was immunoSEQ multiplex PCR; TCRdb's version includes in-frame clones alone and lacks a portion of them. The data show 95,000 to 110,000 clones, roughly three quarters seen once. Input material: PBMCs. The receptors were sampled from a man younger than 35 in good health and CMV-seronegative.

This clone appeared once. The junction departs from germline at one end; a sequencing error may be responsible. This rearrangement joins TRBV12-5 to TRBJ2-2, with TRBD2 matching over 8 bases. CDR3 length equals 13 residues. Looked up from germline, CDR1 is LGHNT and CDR2 is FRNRAP. CDR3 sequence (DNA): TGTGCTGGTGGGGTAGCGGGGTTCGGGGAGCTGTTTTTT. It translates to CAGGVAGFGELFF. Looking up the rest from reference TRBV12-5 and TRBJ2-2 gives the full variable domain: DARVTQTPRHKVTEMGQEVTMRCQPILGHNTVFWYRQTMMQGLELLAYFRNRAPLDDSGMPKDRFSAEMPDATLATLKIQPSEPRDSAVYFCAGGVAGFGELFFGEGSRLTVL.

The chain employs TRBV6-5 and TRBJ2-5; 11 bases align to TRBD1. The DNA matches TRBJ2-7 better at its end, which makes the J call doubtful. The CDR3 totals 16 residues. The germline V gene encodes CDR1 MNHEY and CDR2 SVGAGI. CDR3 sequence (DNA): TGTGCCAGCAGTTACGGATCGGGACAGGGGGGGAACGAGCAGTACTTC. Translating it yields CASSYGSGQGGNEQYF.

With respect to this clone: Relative to the germline gene, one junction end is altered; a read error may explain this. The rearrangement joins TRBV19 to TRBJ2-1; the D is unclear. The germline gives CDR1 LNHDA, CDR2 SQIVND (reference sequence). The CDR3 length is 15 residues. The CDR3 nucleotides are TGTGCCAGTAGTATAGATCCAAACCCCTACTATGAGCAGTTCTTC. Translated: CASSIDPNPYYEQFF.

The genes are TRBV7-8 and TRBJ2-1; 7 nucleotides agree with TRBD1. Trimming cost V 7 bases and J 0 bases; bases outside gene matches: 6. The CDR3 has 15 amino acids. Germline V gene sequence: CDR1 SGHVS, CDR2 FQNEAQ. CDR3 loop: CASNGDSHSYNEQFF. The CDR3, as DNA: TGTGCCAGCAATGGGGACAGCCACTCCTACAATGAGCAGTTCTTC.

The chain links TRBV6-1 to TRBJ1-4; 9 bases map to TRBD1. From germline, CDR1 is MNHNS and CDR2 SASEGT. The CDR3 contains 15 residues. The junction had 3 bases not matched to a gene; V was cut back by 0 bases and J by 7 bases. In DNA form, the CDR3 reads TGTGCCAGCAGTGAAGCACAGGGGGCGGTTGAAAAACTGTTTTTT. It is translated as CASSEAQGAVEKLFF.